This is a list of T cell receptor beta chains from one sample in a study of blood T cell repertoires in COVID-19. Sequencing was performed with immunoSEQ multiplex PCR; in TCRdb, only in-frame clones are kept and a portion is missing. Among some 320,000 clones listed, around nine tenths were seen once. Sequencing was carried out using PBMCs or T cells enriched from blood (not recorded which). These receptor sequences come from a man aged 55-75 years who had recovered from COVID-19. Each CDR3 is given with its conserved first and last residue. A D gene is named only where the DNA matches it firmly. Not all rows give a size; the values are once, few, many and, for expanded clones, a class.

J gene,clone size,V gene,D gene,CDR3 protein,CDR3 DNA
TRBJ2-4,-,TRBV19,-,CASSPTGENIQYF,TGTGCCAGTAGCCCGACAGGTGAAAACATTCAGTACTTC
TRBJ2-1,-,TRBV7-8,TRBD1,CASRISAYGTGGSGLDNEQFF,TGTGCCAGCAGGATAAGTGCTTATGGGACAGGGGGCTCCGGTTTGGACAATGAGCAGTTCTTC
TRBJ2-5,-,TRBV3-1/TRBV3-2,-,CASSQDRTGTQYF,TGTGCCAGCAGCCAAGATCGTACGGGGACCCAGTACTTC
TRBJ2-5,-,TRBV19,TRBD2,CASSSRLTSGEETQYF,TGTGCCAGTAGTTCCCGTCTGACTAGCGGAGAAGAGACCCAGTACTTC
TRBJ1-5,-,TRBV4-2,TRBD1,CASSQRDRLNQPQHF,TGTGCCAGCAGCCAGCGGGACAGGCTCAATCAGCCCCAGCATTTT
TRBJ2-7,-,TRBV19,-,CASSIPGYEQYF,TGTGCCAGTAGTATTCCCGGCTACGAGCAGTACTTC
TRBJ1-5,-,TRBV6-5,-,CASRLLVGQPQHF,TGTGCCAGCAGGCTACTAGTGGGACAGCCCCAGCATTTT
TRBJ1-1,-,TRBV5-1,TRBD1,CASRTGLNTEAFF,TGCGCCAGCAGGACAGGGCTAAACACTGAAGCTTTCTTT
TRBJ1-2,-,TRBV9,-,CASSVKPDGVYGYTF,TGTGCCAGCAGCGTAAAACCCGATGGAGTCTATGGCTACACCTTC
TRBJ1-3,-,TRBV6-2/TRBV6-3,-,CASSYSQSRSGNTIYF,TGTGCCAGCAGTTACTCACAGAGCCGCTCTGGAAACACCATATATTTT
TRBJ2-3,-,TRBV5-1,-,CASRDISGGTDTQYF,TGCGCCAGCAGAGATATCAGCGGAGGCACAGATACGCAGTATTTT
TRBJ1-2,-,TRBV10-3,-,CAISAARDGYTF,TGTGCCATCAGTGCGGCCCGGGATGGCTACACCTTC
TRBJ1-1,few,TRBV7-2,TRBD1,CASSFRTGNTEAFF,TGTGCCAGCAGCTTCCGGACAGGAAACACTGAAGCTTTCTTT
TRBJ1-6,-,TRBV27,TRBD1,CASSFTGANSPLHF,TGTGCCAGCAGTTTTACAGGGGCGAATTCACCCCTCCACTTT
TRBJ1-2,-,TRBV7-8,-,CASSLGTASSGYTF,TGTGCCAGCAGCTTAGGGACAGCTTCCTCCGGCTACACCTTC